This T cell receptor (beta chain) was identified in a study of neurological immune-mediated disorders (dated by TCRdb to about 2019). Context from the whole study: Among the approximately 35 multiple sclerosis patients, relapsing-remitting MS accounted for about 31 and secondary progressive MS accounted for 3. Using UMI-based sequencing, the study compared peripheral blood TCR-beta repertoires from patients with HTLV-I-associated myelopathy (HAM/TSP), patients with multiple sclerosis, and healthy controls. The approximately 110 TCR-beta libraries included longitudinal samples, technical triplicates and paired sorted CD4+ and CD8+ T-cell subsets alongside PBMC samples. The cohort included some 70 subjects: some 14 with HAM/TSP, roughly 35 with multiple sclerosis, and 20 healthy controls.

This clonotype was recorded at least ten times. Its antigen is still unknown. Base qualities are missing; no much larger clone stands one base away. Beyond this particular receptor, the publication reports: No identical CDR3 amino acid sequences were found to be shared among expanded clones across subjects, suggesting that TCR-beta repertoires were private in all groups. The MS cluster was not associated with any clinical or MRI features, and the authors stated that larger cohorts are needed. Phylogenetic analysis grouped repertoires from 18 of 34 MS patients into a cluster of related CDR3 sequences, suggesting a possible repertoire-level signature. The highest TCR clonal expansion was observed in HAM/TSP patients, whereas the lowest was observed in MS patients, even when compared with healthy controls.

cDNA synthesis used template-switch 5'RACE with a primer carrying a 10-nucleotide random unique molecular identifier tagging each TCR transcript. Every sequencing run yielded over 200 million TCR-beta sequences covering 15-18 subjects. Total RNA was extracted with the RNeasy kit. The KAPA Real-time Library Amplification kit was used to amplify TCR-beta VDJ regions with primers for the TCR constant region and the 5'RACE anchor. Sample indexes and Illumina adaptors were added in a first PCR, after which library yield was increased in a second PCR. After Ampure bead purification, the TCR product of roughly 650 bp was size-selected on a 2% E-gel SizeSelection system. Library quality was checked on a Bioanalyzer, concentration was measured with Qubit, and libraries were quantified with the Kapa Library Quantification kit before pooling. Paired-end 2 x 150 bp sequencing of the libraries was performed on an Illumina HiSeq 2500. To increase sequence diversity, about 25-31% phiX was spiked into each library pool. The paper's processing steps were these. Quality-filtered reads were processed with the UMI-based MiGEC pipeline, which removed over 85% of raw TCR sequences during error correction. IMGT germline references were used for alignment of VDJ genes, and clonotypes were defined by a unique CDR3 amino acid sequence together with V-J genes. Clonal expansion, Shannon diversity, and CDR3 relatedness (CalcPairwiseDistances, ClusterSamples) were evaluated with VDJtools, and phylogenetic trees were built with CLCbio workbench. A clone was classed as expanded if it had 8 or more unique UMIs, a cutoff based on coefficient-of-variation modelling across technical triplicates. TCRdb took the public reads, trimmed them with fastp at Q25, ran MiXCR for clone calling and kept in-frame beta chains. Every entry covers one CDR3 protein and lists the most common genes and DNA from its rows. The V and J calls were not made by the authors but by TCRdb's processing. Present in this sample are about 88,000 distinct CDR3 sequences, roughly 4% of which were seen just once. The ten biggest clones cover about 6% of the sample.

Libraries from unsorted PBMCs were made from 2 million PBMCs kept in RNAlater at -80 degrees C until RNA extraction. Multiple sclerosis patients were enrolled in a US clinical protocol evaluating disease progression by magnetic resonance imaging. Peripheral blood was subjected to Ficoll-Hypaque density gradient centrifugation to isolate PBMCs, which were then cryopreserved in liquid nitrogen. The receptor was derived from a woman aged 18-35 years with multiple sclerosis. The source material was PBMCs.

The DNA sequence is given as TGCAGTGCTAGAGGATTTGGGACCGACGGTAATGAAAAACTGTTTTTT. This encodes CSARGFGTDGNEKLFF. This receptor chain uses TRBV20-1 and TRBJ1-4; the best D guess is TRBD1, with 5 bases matching. The CDR3 spans 16 residues, from the cysteine through the phenylalanine. The only DNA kept is the CDR3, 48 bases in frame from the first base. CDR1 and CDR2, looked up from the germline V gene (reference sequence), are DFQATT and SNEGSKA. The germline ends are 16 bases apart after V is trimmed by 1 base and J by 4 bases.